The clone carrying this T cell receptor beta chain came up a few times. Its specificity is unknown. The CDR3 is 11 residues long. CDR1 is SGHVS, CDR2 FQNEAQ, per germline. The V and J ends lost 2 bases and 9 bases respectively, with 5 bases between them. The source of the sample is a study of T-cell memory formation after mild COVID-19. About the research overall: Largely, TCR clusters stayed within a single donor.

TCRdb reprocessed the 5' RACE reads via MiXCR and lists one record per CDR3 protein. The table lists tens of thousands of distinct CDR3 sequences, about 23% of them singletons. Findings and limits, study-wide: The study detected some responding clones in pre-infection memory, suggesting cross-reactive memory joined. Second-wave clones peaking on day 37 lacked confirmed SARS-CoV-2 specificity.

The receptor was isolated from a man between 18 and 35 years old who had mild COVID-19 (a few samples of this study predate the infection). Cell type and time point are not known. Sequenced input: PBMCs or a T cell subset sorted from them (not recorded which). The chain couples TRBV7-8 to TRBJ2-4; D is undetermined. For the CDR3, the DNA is TGTGCCAGCAGCTTAAGTCGCATTCAGTACTTC. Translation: CASSLSRIQYF.